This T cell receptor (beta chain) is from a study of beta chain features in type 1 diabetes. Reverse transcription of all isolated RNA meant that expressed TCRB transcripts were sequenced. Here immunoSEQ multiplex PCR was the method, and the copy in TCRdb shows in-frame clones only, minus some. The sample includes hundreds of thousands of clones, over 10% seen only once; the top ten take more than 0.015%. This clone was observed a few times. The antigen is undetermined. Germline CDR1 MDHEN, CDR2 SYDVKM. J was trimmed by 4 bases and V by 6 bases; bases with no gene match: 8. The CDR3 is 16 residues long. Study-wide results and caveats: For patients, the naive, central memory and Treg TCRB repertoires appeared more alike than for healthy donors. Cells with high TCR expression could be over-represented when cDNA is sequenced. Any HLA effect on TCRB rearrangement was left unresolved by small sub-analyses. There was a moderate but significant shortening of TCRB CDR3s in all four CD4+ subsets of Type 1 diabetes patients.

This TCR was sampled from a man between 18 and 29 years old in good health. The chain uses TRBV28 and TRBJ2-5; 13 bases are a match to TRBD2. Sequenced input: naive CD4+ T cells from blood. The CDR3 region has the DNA TGTGCCAGCAGCCGCACTAGCGGGAGGGCCGGAGAGACCCAGTACTTC. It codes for CASSRTSGRAGETQYF.